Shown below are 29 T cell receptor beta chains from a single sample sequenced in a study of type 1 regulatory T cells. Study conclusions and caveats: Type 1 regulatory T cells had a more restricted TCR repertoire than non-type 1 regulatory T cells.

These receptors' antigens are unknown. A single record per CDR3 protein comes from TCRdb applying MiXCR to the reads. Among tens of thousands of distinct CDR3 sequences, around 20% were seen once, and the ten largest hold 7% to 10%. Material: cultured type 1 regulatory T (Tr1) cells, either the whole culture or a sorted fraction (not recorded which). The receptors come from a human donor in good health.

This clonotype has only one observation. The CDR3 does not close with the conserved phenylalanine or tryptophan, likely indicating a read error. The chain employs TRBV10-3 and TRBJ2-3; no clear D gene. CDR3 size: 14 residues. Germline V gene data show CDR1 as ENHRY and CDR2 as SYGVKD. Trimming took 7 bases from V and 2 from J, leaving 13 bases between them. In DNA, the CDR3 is TGTGCCATCATGGGCGGACGGAACACAGATACGCAGTATTCT. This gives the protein CAIMGGRNTDTQYS.

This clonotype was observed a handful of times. The CDR3 sequence is CASSRNNQPQHF. The CDR3 DNA is TGTGCCAGCTCACGCAACAATCAGCCCCAGCATTTT. The chain links TRBV18 to TRBJ1-5; no definite D call. With 4 bases removed from V and 3 bases from J, the gap between germline ends came to 4 bases. The CDR3 totals 12 residues. The germline V gene has CDR1 KGHSH and CDR2 LQKENI.

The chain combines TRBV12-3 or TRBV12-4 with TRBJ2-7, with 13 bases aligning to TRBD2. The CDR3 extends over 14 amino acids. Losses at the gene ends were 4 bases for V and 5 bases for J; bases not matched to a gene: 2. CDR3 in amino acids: CASSWTSGRDEQYF. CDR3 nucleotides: TGTGCCAGCAGTTGGACTAGCGGGAGAGACGAGCAGTACTTC.

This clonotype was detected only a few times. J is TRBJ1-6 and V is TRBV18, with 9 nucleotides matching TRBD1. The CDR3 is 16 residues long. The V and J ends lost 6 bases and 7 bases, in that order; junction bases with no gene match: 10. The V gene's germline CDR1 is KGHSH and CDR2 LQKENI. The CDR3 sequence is CASSSYSGQGNSPLHF. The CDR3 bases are TGTGCCAGCTCCAGTTACTCGGGACAGGGAAATTCACCCCTCCACTTT.

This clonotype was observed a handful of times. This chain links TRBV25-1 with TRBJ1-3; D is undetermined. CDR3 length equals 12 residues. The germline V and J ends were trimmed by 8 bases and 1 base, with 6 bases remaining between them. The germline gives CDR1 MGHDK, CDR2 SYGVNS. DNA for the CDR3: TGTGCCAGCGAAGGTTCTGGAAACACCATATATTTT. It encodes CASEGSGNTIYF.

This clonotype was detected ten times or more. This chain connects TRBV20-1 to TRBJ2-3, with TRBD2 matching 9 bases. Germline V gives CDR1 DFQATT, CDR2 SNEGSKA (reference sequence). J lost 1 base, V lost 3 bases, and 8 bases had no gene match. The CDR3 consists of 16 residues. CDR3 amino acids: CSASDFRTSGTDTQYF. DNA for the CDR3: TGCAGTGCTAGTGACTTTAGGACTAGCGGCACAGATACGCAGTATTTT.

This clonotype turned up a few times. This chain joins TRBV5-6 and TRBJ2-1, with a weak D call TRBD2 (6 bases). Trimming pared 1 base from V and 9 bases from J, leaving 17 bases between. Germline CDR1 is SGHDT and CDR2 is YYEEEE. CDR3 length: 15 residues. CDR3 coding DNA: TGTGCCAGCAGCTTGTTTAGACTAGGGAAGACTGAGCAGTTCTTC. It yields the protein CASSLFRLGKTEQFF.

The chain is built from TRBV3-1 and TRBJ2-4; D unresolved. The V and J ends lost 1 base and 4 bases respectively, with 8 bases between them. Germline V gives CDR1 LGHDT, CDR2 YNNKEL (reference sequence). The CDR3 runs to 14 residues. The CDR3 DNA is TGTGCCAGCAGCCAAGTGTCAGGTAAAAACATTCAGTACTTC. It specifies CASSQVSGKNIQYF.

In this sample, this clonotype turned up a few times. DNA of the CDR3: TGCGCCAGCAGCCATGGTCAGGGGTTTGAAAAACTGTTTTTT. Residues: CASSHGQGFEKLFF. V and J are TRBV5-1 and TRBJ1-4; D perhaps matches TRBD1 (6 bases). The CDR3 has 14 amino acids. Germline V gene data show CDR1 as SGHRS and CDR2 as YFSETQ. Trimming removed 4 bases at V and 7 bases at J, with 14 bases between.

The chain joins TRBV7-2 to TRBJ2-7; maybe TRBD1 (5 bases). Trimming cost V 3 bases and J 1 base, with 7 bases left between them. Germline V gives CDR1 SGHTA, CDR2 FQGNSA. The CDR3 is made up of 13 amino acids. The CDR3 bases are TGTGCCAGCAGCTTCACAGGATCCTACGAGCAGTACTTC. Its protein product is CASSFTGSYEQYF.

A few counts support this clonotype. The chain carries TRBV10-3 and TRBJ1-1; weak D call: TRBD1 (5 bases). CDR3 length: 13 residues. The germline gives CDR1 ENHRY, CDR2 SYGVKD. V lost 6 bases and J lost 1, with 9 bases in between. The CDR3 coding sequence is TGTGCCATCAGGAGGGACGGGAACACTGAAGCTTTCTTT. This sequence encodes CAIRRDGNTEAFF.

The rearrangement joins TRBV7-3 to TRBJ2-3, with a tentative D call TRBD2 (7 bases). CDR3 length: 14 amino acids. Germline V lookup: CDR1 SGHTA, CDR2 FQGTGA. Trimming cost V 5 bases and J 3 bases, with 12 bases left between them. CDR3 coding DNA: TGTGCCAGCAGCCTAGGGGGGGCGACAGATACGCAGTATTTT. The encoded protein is CASSLGGATDTQYF.

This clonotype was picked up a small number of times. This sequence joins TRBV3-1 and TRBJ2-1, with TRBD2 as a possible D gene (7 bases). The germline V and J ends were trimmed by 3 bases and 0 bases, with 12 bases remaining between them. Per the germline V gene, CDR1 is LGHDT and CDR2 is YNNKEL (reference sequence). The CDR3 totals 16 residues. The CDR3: CASSQVRGASYNEQFF. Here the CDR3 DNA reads TGTGCCAGCAGCCAGGTACGGGGGGCCTCCTACAATGAGCAGTTCTTC.

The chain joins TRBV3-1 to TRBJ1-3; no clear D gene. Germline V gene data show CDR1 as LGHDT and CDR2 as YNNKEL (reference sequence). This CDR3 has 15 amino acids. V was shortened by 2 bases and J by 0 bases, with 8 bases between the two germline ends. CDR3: CASSQPSFSGNTIYF. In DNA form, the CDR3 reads TGTGCCAGCAGCCAACCGTCCTTCTCTGGAAACACCATATATTTT.

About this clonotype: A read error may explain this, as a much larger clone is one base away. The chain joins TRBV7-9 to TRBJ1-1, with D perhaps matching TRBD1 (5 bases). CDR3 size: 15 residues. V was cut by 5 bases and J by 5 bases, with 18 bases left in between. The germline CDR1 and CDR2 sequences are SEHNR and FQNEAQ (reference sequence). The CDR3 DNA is TGTGCCAGCAGCCCACAGGCGGGCTTGGGTACTGAAGCTTTCTTT. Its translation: CASSPQAGLGTEAFF.

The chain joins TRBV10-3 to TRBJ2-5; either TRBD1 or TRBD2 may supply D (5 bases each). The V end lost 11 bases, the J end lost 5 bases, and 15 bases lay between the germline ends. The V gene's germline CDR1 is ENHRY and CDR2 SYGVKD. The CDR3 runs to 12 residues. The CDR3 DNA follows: TGTGCCTCTGGTTGGGGGACGGAGACCCAGTACTTC. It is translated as CASGWGTETQYF.

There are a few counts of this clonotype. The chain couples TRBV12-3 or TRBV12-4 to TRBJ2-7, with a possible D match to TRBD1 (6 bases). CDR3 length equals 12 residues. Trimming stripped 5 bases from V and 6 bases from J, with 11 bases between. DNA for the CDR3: TGTGCCAGCAGTCTCAGGGGTCTCGAGCAGTACTTC. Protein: CASSLRGLEQYF.

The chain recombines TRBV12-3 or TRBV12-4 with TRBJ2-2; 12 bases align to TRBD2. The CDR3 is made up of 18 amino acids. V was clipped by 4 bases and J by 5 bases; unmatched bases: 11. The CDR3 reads CASSWSSGRAGGTGELFF. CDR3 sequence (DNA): TGTGCCAGCAGTTGGTCTAGCGGGAGGGCCGGGGGGACCGGGGAGCTGTTTTTT.

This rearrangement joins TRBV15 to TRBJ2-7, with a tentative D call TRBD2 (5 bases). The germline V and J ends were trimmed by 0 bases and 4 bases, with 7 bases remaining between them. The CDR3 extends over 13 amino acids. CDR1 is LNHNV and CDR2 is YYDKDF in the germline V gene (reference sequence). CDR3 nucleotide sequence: TGTGCCACCAGCAGAGATCCGGGATACGAGCAGTACTTC. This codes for CATSRDPGYEQYF.

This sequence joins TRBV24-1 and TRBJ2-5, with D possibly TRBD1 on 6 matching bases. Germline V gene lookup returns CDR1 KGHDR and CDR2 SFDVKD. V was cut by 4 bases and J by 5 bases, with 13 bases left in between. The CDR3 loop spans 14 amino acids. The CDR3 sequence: CATSDWDNRETQYF. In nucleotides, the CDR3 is TGTGCCACCAGTGACTGGGACAATCGGGAGACCCAGTACTTC.

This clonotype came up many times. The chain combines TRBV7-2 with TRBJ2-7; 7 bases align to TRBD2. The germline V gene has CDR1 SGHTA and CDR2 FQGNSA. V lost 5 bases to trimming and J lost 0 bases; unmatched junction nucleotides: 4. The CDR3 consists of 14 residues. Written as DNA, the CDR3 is TGTGCCAGCAGCAACCCTAGCGGCTCCTACGAGCAGTACTTC. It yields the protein CASSNPSGSYEQYF.

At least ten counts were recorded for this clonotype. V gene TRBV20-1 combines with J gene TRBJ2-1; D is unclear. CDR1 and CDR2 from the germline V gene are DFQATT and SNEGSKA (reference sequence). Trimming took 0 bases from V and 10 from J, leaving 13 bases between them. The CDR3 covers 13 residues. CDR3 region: CSARDRFRAEQFF. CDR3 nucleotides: TGCAGTGCTAGAGACCGGTTTCGGGCCGAGCAGTTCTTC.

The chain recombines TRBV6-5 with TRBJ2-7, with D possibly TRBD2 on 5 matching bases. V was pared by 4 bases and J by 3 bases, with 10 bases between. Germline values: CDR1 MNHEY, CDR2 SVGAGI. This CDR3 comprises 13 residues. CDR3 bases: TGTGCCAGCAGTTTCTTACTAGGCTACGAGCAGTACTTC. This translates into CASSFLLGYEQYF.

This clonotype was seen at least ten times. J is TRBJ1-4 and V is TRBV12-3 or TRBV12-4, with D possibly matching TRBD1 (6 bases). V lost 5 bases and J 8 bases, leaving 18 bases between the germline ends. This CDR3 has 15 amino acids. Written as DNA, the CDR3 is TGTGCCAGCAGTCCCGGGGGAGGGGGATACGAAAAACTGTTTTTT. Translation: CASSPGGGGYEKLFF.

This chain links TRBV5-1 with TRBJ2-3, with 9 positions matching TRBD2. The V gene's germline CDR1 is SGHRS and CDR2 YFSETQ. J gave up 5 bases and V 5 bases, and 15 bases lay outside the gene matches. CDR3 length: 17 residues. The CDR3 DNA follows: TGCGCCAGCAGAAGTCTTGGCGGGAGGGCCGGGAAAGATACGCAGTATTTT. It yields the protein CASRSLGGRAGKDTQYF.

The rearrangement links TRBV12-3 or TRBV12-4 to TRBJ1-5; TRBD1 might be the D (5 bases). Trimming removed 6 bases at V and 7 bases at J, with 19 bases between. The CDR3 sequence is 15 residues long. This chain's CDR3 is CASRGSGGVGQPQHF. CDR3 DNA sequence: TGTGCCAGCAGGGGTTCCGGGGGAGTGGGACAGCCCCAGCATTTT.

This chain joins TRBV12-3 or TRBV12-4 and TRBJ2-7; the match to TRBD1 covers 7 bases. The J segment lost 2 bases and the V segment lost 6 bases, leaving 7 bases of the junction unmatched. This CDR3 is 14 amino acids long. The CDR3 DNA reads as TGTGCCAGCAGCTTAACAGGGGACCCCTACGAGCAGTACTTC. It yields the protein CASSLTGDPYEQYF.

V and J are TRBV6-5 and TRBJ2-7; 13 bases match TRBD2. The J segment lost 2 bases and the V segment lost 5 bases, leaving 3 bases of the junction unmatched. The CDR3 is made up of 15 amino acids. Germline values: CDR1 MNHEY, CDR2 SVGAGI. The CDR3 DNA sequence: TGTGCCAGCAGTCGACTAGCGGGAGGCCCCTACGAGCAGTACTTC. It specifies CASSRLAGGPYEQYF.

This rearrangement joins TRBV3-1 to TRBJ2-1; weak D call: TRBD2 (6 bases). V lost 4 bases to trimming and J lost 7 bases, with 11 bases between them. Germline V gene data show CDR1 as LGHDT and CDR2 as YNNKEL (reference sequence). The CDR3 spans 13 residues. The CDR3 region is CASSPYAGNEQFF. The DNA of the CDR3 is TGTGCCAGCAGCCCTTACGCGGGAAATGAGCAGTTCTTC.